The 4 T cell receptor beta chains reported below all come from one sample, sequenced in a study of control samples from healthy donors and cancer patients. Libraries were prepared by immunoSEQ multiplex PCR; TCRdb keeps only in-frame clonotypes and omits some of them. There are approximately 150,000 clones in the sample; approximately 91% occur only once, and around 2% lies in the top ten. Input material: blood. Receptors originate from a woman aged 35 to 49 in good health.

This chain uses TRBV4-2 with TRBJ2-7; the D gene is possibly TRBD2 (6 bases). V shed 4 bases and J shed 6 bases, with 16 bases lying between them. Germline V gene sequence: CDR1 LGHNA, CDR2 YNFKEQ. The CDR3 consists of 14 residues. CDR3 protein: CASSPEISGGEQYF. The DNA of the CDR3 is TGTGCCAGCAGCCCAGAGATCTCCGGGGGCGAGCAGTACTTC.

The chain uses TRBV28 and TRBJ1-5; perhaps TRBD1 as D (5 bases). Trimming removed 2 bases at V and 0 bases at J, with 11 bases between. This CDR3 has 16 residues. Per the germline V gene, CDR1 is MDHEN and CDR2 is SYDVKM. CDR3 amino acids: CASSLGGRISNQPQHF. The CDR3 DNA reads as TGTGCCAGCAGTTTAGGGGGGAGGATTAGCAATCAGCCCCAGCATTTT.

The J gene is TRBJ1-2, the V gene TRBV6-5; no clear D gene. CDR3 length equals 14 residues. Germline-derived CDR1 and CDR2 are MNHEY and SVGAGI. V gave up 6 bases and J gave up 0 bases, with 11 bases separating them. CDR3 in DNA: TGTGCCAGCAGGACCAGGTTTGCTAACTATGGCTACACCTTC. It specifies CASRTRFANYGYTF.

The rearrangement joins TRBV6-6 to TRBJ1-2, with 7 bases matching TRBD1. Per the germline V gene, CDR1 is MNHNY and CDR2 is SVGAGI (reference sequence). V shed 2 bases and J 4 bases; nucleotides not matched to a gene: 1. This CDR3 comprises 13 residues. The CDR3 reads CASSYRDSYGYTF. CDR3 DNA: TGTGCCAGCAGTTACCGGGACAGCTATGGCTACACCTTC.